The sequence of this TCR beta chain was determined in a study of blood T cell repertoires in COVID-19. Turning to the study itself: Some COVID-19 samples were acute and others convalescent; all came from the United States, Italy and Spain. The analysed material was cDNA or gDNA that came from T cells, B-cell-depleted T cells, or PBMCs.

This clone was detected once. In the source study's methods: Cell counts per sample came from amplifying reference gene primers. This table comes from immunoSEQ multiplex PCR, and its TCRdb copy is limited to in-frame clones, with some not included. The V and J calls and clone size come from that table; D and trimming were worked out from the DNA. This repertoire shows over 35,000 clones, about four fifths found once; its top ten account for around 25%. The V gene lost 3 bases and the J gene lost 1 base, with 12 bases spanning the gap. The CDR3 loop spans 15 amino acids. The germline V gene encodes CDR1 SGHRS and CDR2 YFSETQ.

This clonotype originated in a man between 65 and 85 years old with acute or convalescent COVID-19. V and J are TRBV5-1 and TRBJ2-3; D is undetermined. The sample consisted of peripheral blood. CDR3 bases: TGCGCCAGCAGCTCAAATCGGCAGGGCACAGATACGCAGTATTTT. As protein: CASSSNRQGTDTQYF.